Listed here is a single T cell receptor beta chain. The data were obtained in a study of blood T cell repertoires in COVID-19. Original processing methods: Estimation of nucleated cell counts was performed using reference gene primer amplification. Some clones are missing from TCRdb's copy, which holds only in-frame ones; the method was immunoSEQ multiplex PCR. D and trimming were read from the DNA, whereas the V and J calls and clone size are those reported in that table. The table shows some 400,000 clones, with roughly 92% occurring only once. In terms of age and location, participants ranged from roughly 18 to 100 years and lived in approximately 24 US areas. This sequence originates from a woman aged 40 to 50 who had been exposed to COVID-19. The material sequenced was PBMCs or T cells enriched from blood (not recorded which).

CDR3 sequence: CASSLDAGRIAEQFF. The CDR3 DNA reads as TGTGCCAGCAGCTTGGACGCGGGCAGGATTGCTGAGCAGTTCTTC. This chain uses TRBV5-4 with TRBJ2-1, with TRBD2 as a possible D gene (5 bases). Per the germline V gene, CDR1 is SGHNT and CDR2 is YYREEE (reference sequence). CDR3 length equals 15 residues. Trimming pared 0 bases from V and 9 bases from J, leaving 16 bases between.